These 21 T cell receptor beta chains were sequenced from one sample in a study of T-cell reconstitution after alpha-beta-depleted transplantation in children. As it was prepared, the TCRbeta library received unique molecular identifiers. TCRdb called the PCR reads again in MiXCR, with one record for every CDR3 protein. The top ten hold around 5% of the sample, which has roughly 790,000 distinct CDR3 sequences, roughly 15% seen once. The sequencing here drew on PBMCs, mostly from graft donor cells, taken 360 days after TCRalphabeta/CD19-depleted stem cell transplant. Every receptor here comes from a male patient younger than 18 who had a stem cell transplant for acute lymphoblastic leukemia, so the T cells may come from the graft donor.

The DNA for the CDR3 is TGCGCCAGCCCCGCGGACGACACCGGGGAGCTGTTTTTT. It specifies CASPADDTGELFF. The chain is built from TRBV10-2 and TRBJ2-2; D is unresolved. This CDR3 comprises 13 residues. Germline loops: CDR1 WSHSY, CDR2 SAAADI. With 8 bases removed from V and 3 bases from J, the gap between germline ends came to 10 bases.

This clonotype was detected many times. The chain joins TRBV24-1 to TRBJ2-3, with TRBD1 matching 11 bases. This CDR3 has 17 amino acids. Germline V gives CDR1 KGHDR, CDR2 SFDVKD. V shed 3 bases and J 6 bases; nucleotides not matched to a gene: 10. CDR3 protein: CATSDPPGQGAVDTQYF. CDR3 sequence (DNA): TGTGCCACCAGTGATCCTCCCGGACAGGGGGCGGTTGATACGCAGTATTTT.

The rearrangement links TRBV7-9 to TRBJ2-2, with TRBD2 identical over 7 bases. The CDR3 has 17 residues. From germline, CDR1 is SEHNR and CDR2 FQNEAQ (reference sequence). Trimming took 2 bases from V and 1 from J; bases not matched to a gene: 7. CDR3 protein: CASSLYVSGLNTGELFF. The CDR3, as DNA: TGTGCCAGCAGCTTATACGTTAGCGGGCTGAACACCGGGGAGCTGTTTTTT.

This clonotype was picked up a small number of times. The chain joins TRBV5-1 to TRBJ2-7, with 13 bases matching TRBD2. Germline V gene sequence: CDR1 SGHRS, CDR2 YFSETQ. The CDR3 is 16 residues long. After removal of 2 bases from V and 2 bases from J, the junction contained 4 bases not matched to a gene. CDR3 nucleotide sequence: TGCGCCAGCAGCTTACCCACTAGCGGGAGGGCCTACGAGCAGTACTTC. Protein product: CASSLPTSGRAYEQYF. The whole variable domain, filled in from reference TRBV5-1 and TRBJ2-7, reads KAGVTQTPRYLIKTRGQQVTLSCSPISGHRSVSWYQQTPGQGLQFLFEYFSETQRNKGNFPGRFSGRQFSNSRSEMNVSTLELGDSALYLCASSLPTSGRAYEQYFGPGTRLTVT.

This clonotype showed up many times. The V and J genes are TRBV4-2 and TRBJ2-2; D is undetermined. This CDR3 is built from 17 residues. The V end was cut by 0 bases, the J end by 2 bases, with 13 bases between. The germline gives CDR1 LGHNA, CDR2 YNFKEQ. The CDR3 region is CASSQERKLSNTGELFF. The CDR3 region has the DNA TGTGCCAGCAGCCAAGAAAGGAAACTTAGTAACACCGGGGAGCTGTTTTTT.

There are a few counts of this clonotype. The V call is TRBV29-1, the J call TRBJ1-2; D is uncertain. The CDR3 totals 14 residues. V lost 4 bases, J lost 1 base, and 13 bases lay in between. Germline V gene data show CDR1 as SQVTM and CDR2 as ANQGSEA. In DNA form, the CDR3 reads TGCAGCGTTGGGGGAAAGGCTAATAACTATGGCTACACCTTC. Amino acids: CSVGGKANNYGYTF.

This clonotype was detected a few times. This chain connects TRBV9 to TRBJ1-1; D gene uncertain. The CDR3 is 14 amino acids. V shed 3 bases and J shed 3 bases, with 12 bases lying between them. The germline gives CDR1 SGDLS, CDR2 YYNGEE. DNA for the CDR3: TGTGCCAGCAGCGAGTGGGCCGAGCACACTGAAGCTTTCTTT. Translating gives CASSEWAEHTEAFF.

The rearrangement joins TRBV5-1 to TRBJ2-6; D remains unclear. Germline CDR1 and CDR2: SGHRS and YFSETQ. CDR3 length: 14 residues. With 3 bases removed from V and 2 bases from J, the gap between germline ends came to 6 bases. CDR3: CASSSTAGANVLTF. The CDR3 DNA sequence: TGCGCCAGCAGCTCGACGGCTGGGGCCAACGTCCTGACTTTC.

This clonotype was observed at least ten times. The rearrangement uses TRBV2 and TRBJ2-7, with 10 positions matching TRBD2. This CDR3 spans 13 amino acids. The junction had 5 bases not matched to a gene; V was cut back by 6 bases and J by 6 bases. CDR1 SNHLY and CDR2 FYNNEI come from the germline V gene. The CDR3 is CASSVAGGLEQYF. CDR3 sequence (DNA): TGTGCCAGCAGCGTAGCGGGAGGTCTCGAGCAGTACTTC. The complete variable domain, with remaining parts taken from reference TRBV2 and TRBJ2-7, reads EPEVTQTPSHQVTQMGQEVILRCVPISNHLYFYWYRQILGQKVEFLVSFYNNEISEKSEIFDDQFSVERPDGSNFTLKIRSTKLEDSAMYFCASSVAGGLEQYFGPGTRLTVT.

This clonotype came up a few times. J is TRBJ2-3 and V is TRBV11-2, with 10 bases fitting TRBD2. Trimming took 3 bases from V and 4 from J; bases not matched to a gene: 4. The CDR3 is 15 amino acids. Germline CDR1 and CDR2: SGHAT and FQNNGV. The CDR3: CASSFLAGVADTQYF. CDR3 nucleotides: TGTGCCAGCAGCTTTCTAGCGGGAGTTGCAGATACGCAGTATTTT. The whole variable domain, remainder taken from reference TRBV11-2 and TRBJ2-3, is EAGVAQSPRYKIIEKRQSVAFWCNPISGHATLYWYQQILGQGPKLLIQFQNNGVVDDSQLPKDRFSAERLKGVDSTLKIQPAKLEDSAVYLCASSFLAGVADTQYFGPGTRLTVL.

This chain joins TRBV7-9 and TRBJ2-7; 11 nucleotides align to TRBD2. V shed 5 bases and J 3 bases; nucleotides not matched to a gene: 6. Germline loops: CDR1 SEHNR, CDR2 FQNEAQ (reference sequence). This CDR3 comprises 15 residues. CDR3 in DNA: TGTGCCAGCAGCCCCGTGACTAGCGGGAACTACGAGCAGTACTTC. This gives the protein CASSPVTSGNYEQYF.

This clonotype was observed many times. This chain uses TRBV15 with TRBJ2-5, with D uncertain. The germline CDR1 and CDR2 sequences are LNHNV and YYDKDF (reference sequence). The CDR3 spans 13 residues. The V gene lost 3 bases and the J gene lost 6 bases, with 11 bases spanning the gap. The CDR3 is CATSRLQHQTQYF. The DNA of the CDR3 is TGTGCCACCAGCAGGCTGCAGCATCAGACCCAGTACTTC.

The chain carries TRBV2 and TRBJ1-1; D not certain. The V and J ends lost 9 bases and 3 bases respectively, with 14 bases between them. Per the germline V gene, CDR1 is SNHLY and CDR2 is FYNNEI. This CDR3 comprises 13 residues. The CDR3 nucleotides are TGTGCCAGTAAGGAGGCGGGGTACACTGAAGCTTTCTTT. Its translation: CASKEAGYTEAFF. The full variable domain, with the rest looked up from reference TRBV2 and TRBJ1-1, is EPEVTQTPSHQVTQMGQEVILRCVPISNHLYFYWYRQILGQKVEFLVSFYNNEISEKSEIFDDQFSVERPDGSNFTLKIRSTKLEDSAMYFCASKEAGYTEAFFGQGTRLTVV.

This clonotype occurred a few times. The rearrangement links TRBV11-3 to TRBJ2-3, with D perhaps TRBD2 (5 bases). Trimming took 1 base from V and 4 from J, leaving 9 bases between them. In germline, CDR1 is SGHNT, CDR2 YENEEA. The CDR3 runs to 14 residues. The DNA for the CDR3 is TGTGCCAGCAGCTTAGCCCTTAGCGCAGATACGCAGTATTTT. Residues: CASSLALSADTQYF.

Regarding this clonotype: With a much larger clone just one base away, this may be a read error. This rearrangement joins TRBV11-2 to TRBJ1-5; 9 positions agree with TRBD1. The V segment lost 4 bases and the J segment 6 bases; nucleotides outside the gene matches: 4. The CDR3 runs 14 residues. Germline lookup yields CDR1 SGHAT and CDR2 FQNNGV. CDR3 protein: CASSSGQGSQPQHF. The DNA of the CDR3 is TGTGCCAGCAGCTCCGGACAGGGGAGTCAGCCCCAGCATTTT.

This clonotype has more than one count but fewer than ten. The chain is built from TRBV20-1 and TRBJ2-2; TRBD2 aligns across 7 bases. The germline V gene has CDR1 DFQATT and CDR2 SNEGSKA (reference sequence). This CDR3 contains 16 residues. The V and J ends lost 3 bases and 12 bases, in that order; junction bases with no gene match: 19. CDR3 DNA sequence: TGCAGTGCTAGGATCGATGTGGCTAGCGGCGCCCTGAAGCTGTTTTTT. Translating gives CSARIDVASGALKLFF.

The J gene is TRBJ1-1, the V gene TRBV7-9; 7 bases line up with TRBD1. CDR3 length: 12 amino acids. Trimming took 5 bases from V and 12 from J; bases not matched to a gene: 9. CDR1 is SEHNR, CDR2 FQNEAQ, per germline (reference sequence). Here the CDR3 reads CASSPGDREPFF. CDR3 bases: TGTGCCAGCAGCCCAGGAGACAGGGAGCCTTTCTTT. Together with reference TRBV7-9 and TRBJ1-1, the CDR3 gives the full variable domain: DTGVSQNPRHKITKRGQNVTFRCDPISEHNRLYWYRQTLGQGPEFLTYFQNEAQLEKSRLLSDRFSAERPKGSFSTLEIQRTEQGDSAMYLCASSPGDREPFFGQGTRLTVV.

Of note for this clonotype: Sequence at one end of the junction differs from germline and may be a read error. The chain carries TRBV29-1 and TRBJ1-2; 8 bases are shared with TRBD1. CDR3 size: 15 residues. Germline values: CDR1 SQVTM, CDR2 ANQGSEA. CDR3 coding DNA: TGCAGCGTTGAATTTGACAGGGGAGGGAGCTATGGCAACACCTTC. Encoded protein: CSVEFDRGGSYGNTF. The complete variable domain, with remaining parts taken from reference TRBV29-1 and TRBJ1-2, reads SAVISQKPSRDICQRGTSLTIQCQVDSQVTMMFWYRQQPGQSLTLIATANQGSEATYESGFVIDKFPISRPNLTFSTLTVSNMSPEDSSIYLCSVEFDRGGSYGNTFGSGTRLTVV.

The genes are TRBV10-3 and TRBJ2-1; the D gene is possibly TRBD2 (6 bases). Trimming left V 6 bases short and J 8 bases short, with 11 bases between. CDR1 and CDR2 (germline): ENHRY, SYGVKD. This CDR3 contains 12 residues. The CDR3 nucleotides read TGTGCCATCAGCAAAACGGGGGATGAGCAGTTCTTC. This codes for CAISKTGDEQFF.

This clonotype has only a few counts. This sequence joins TRBV10-3 and TRBJ1-2; TRBD1 matches at 8 bases. With 9 bases clipped from V and 3 bases from J, the junction kept 12 bases outside the gene matches. There are 15 residues in the CDR3. Germline V gene lookup returns CDR1 ENHRY and CDR2 SYGVKD. The CDR3 DNA reads TGTGCCATTTCGGGAGGGACAGGTTTATACTATGGCTACACCTTC. The encoded protein is CAISGGTGLYYGYTF.

This clonotype was recorded many times. Here the CDR3 reads CASSSTSLYIQYF. Written as DNA, the CDR3 is TGTGCCAGCAGCTCTACTAGTTTATACATTCAGTACTTC. The chain uses TRBV7-2 and TRBJ2-4; possible D gene TRBD2, 5 bases. Germline V gene lookup returns CDR1 SGHTA and CDR2 FQGNSA. The CDR3 spans 13 residues. V was pared by 4 bases and J by 8 bases, with 12 bases between.